This section outlines one TCR beta chain sequence together with its context. Its antigen is not known. Only in-frame clones appear in the TCRdb table, and some are missing; sequencing was by immunoSEQ multiplex PCR. Altogether 63,000 or so clones are present, almost 90% being singletons, with the ten largest covering roughly 2.4%. From germline, CDR1 is SEHNR and CDR2 FQNEAQ (reference sequence). The CDR3 length is 15 residues. V was cut by 7 bases and J by 1 base, with 13 bases left in between. These data originate in a study of OX40 agonist ivuxolimab in advanced cancers. Overall study: Allowance was made for prior anti-PD-1, anti-PD-L1 or anti-CTLA-4 therapy, and about 40% had some.

Notes on the study in general: More expanded clones were found, on average, in CD8+ than in CD4+ T cells.

Patients with autoimmune history or systemic immunosuppression were excluded. Cycle 7 day 1, cycle 4 day 1, and baseline were the timepoints at which blood was sampled. Sequenced material: CD4+ or CD8+ T cells sorted from blood, taken in a trial of the OX40 agonist ivuxolimab. J is TRBJ2-2 and V is TRBV7-9; the D is unclear. This clonotype was obtained from an adult with an advanced solid tumor such as melanoma, head and neck, liver or kidney cancer. For the CDR3, the DNA is TGTGCCAGCACCTCTCCCCGATTGAACACCGGGGAGCTGTTTTTT. Amino acid sequence: CASTSPRLNTGELFF.